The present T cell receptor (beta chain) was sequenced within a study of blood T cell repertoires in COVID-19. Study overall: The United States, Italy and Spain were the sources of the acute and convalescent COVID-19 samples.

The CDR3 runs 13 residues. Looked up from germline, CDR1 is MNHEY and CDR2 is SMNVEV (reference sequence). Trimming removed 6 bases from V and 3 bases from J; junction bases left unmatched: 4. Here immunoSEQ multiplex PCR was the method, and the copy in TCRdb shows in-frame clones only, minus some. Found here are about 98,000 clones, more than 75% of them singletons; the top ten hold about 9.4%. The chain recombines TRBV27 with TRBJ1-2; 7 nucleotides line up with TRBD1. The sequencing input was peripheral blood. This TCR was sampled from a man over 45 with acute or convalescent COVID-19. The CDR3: CASRPGQHYGYTF. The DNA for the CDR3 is TGTGCCAGCAGACCGGGACAGCACTATGGCTACACCTTC.